This is a list of T cell receptor beta chains from one sample in a study of blood T cells in healthy people across ages. TCRdb fed the 5' RACE reads into MiXCR, producing one record per CDR3 protein. Of about 1.8 million distinct CDR3 sequences listed, 49% are singletons. The sequenced sample consisted of blood. The origin of the receptors is a woman in her 40s in good health. Each CDR3 is given with its conserved first and last residue. A D gene is named only where the DNA matches it firmly. Expanded clones get a size class; other rows say once, few or many, or leave the size out.

>TRBV4-1|.|.|TRBJ2-7
TGCGCCAACAGAGAGGCAGGGCCATCCTACGAGCAGTACTTC
CANREAGPSYEQYF
>TRBV2|.|.|TRBJ2-5
TGTACCAGCAGCGAAAATGGGGGGATTGAGACCCAGTACTTC
CTSSENGGIETQYF
>TRBV5-1|.|TRBD2|TRBJ2-5
TGCGCCAGCAGCCGCCCACTAGCGGCAACCTACAATGAGCAGTACTTC
CASSRPLAATYNEQYF
>TRBV28|few|TRBD2|TRBJ2-3
TGTGCCAGCCTAGCGGGGAGCCGCACAGATACGCAGTATTTT
CASLAGSRTDTQYF
>TRBV5-1|.|.|TRBJ1-1
TGCGCCAGCAGCTTGGAGGGGACCCTTGTTACTGAAGCTTTCTTT
CASSLEGTLVTEAFF
>TRBV5-1|.|.|TRBJ2-2
TGCGCCAGCAGCGTGGCGGGGTCCGGGGAGCTGTTTTTT
CASSVAGSGELFF
>TRBV27|.|TRBD2|TRBJ2-5
TGTGCCAGCAGTTTCAGCTCGGCAGCCTCAGCGGGAGCCGAGACCCAGTACTTC
CASSFSSAASAGAETQYF
>TRBV20-1|.|TRBD2|TRBJ2-1
TGCAGTGCTAGTGGAAGTAGTAGGACTAGCGGGGGGCGTCTTTCCTACAATGAGCAGTTCTTC
CSASGSSRTSGGRLSYNEQFF
>TRBV4-1|.|.|TRBJ2-3
TGCGCCAGCAGCCAAGTCGGGGGGCGGCGGTCAGATACGCAGTATTTT
CASSQVGGRRSDTQYF
>TRBV6-5|.|TRBD1|TRBJ1-1
TGTGCCAGCAGTTATAGGGACAGGTCCCCTGAAGCTTTCTTT
CASSYRDRSPEAFF
>TRBV6-2/TRBV6-3|few|TRBD2|TRBJ2-6
TGTGCCCATCAGCGGGGCGGAACTGGGGCCAACGTCCTGACTTTC
CAHQRGGTGANVLTF
>TRBV10-3|few|TRBD2|TRBJ2-5
TGTGCCATCAGCCGTCGGGGGGGTTCAGAGACCCAGTACTTC
CAISRRGGSETQYF
>TRBV28|.|TRBD1|TRBJ1-1
TGTGCCAGCAGTCGTCCCGGGACAGGGCAGAACACTGAAGCTTTCTTT
CASSRPGTGQNTEAFF
>TRBV29-1|.|TRBD1|TRBJ2-1
TGCAGCGTTGAGGGGGACAGTCAGCAGTTCTTC
CSVEGDSQQFF
>TRBV20-1|.|TRBD2|TRBJ2-1
TGCAGTGCTCCGAGTCTAGCGGCTAACTACAATGAGCAGTTCTTC
CSAPSLAANYNEQFF
>TRBV4-1|.|.|TRBJ1-2
TGCGCCAGCAGCCAAGAGTCGACAGTCTATGGCTACACCTTC
CASSQESTVYGYTF
>TRBV20-1|.|TRBD1|TRBJ2-7
TGCAGTGCACGGGACAGGGGAACCTACGAGCAGTACTTC
CSARDRGTYEQYF
>TRBV25-1|.|TRBD1|TRBJ1-1
TGTGCCAGCCGCTGGACAGGGAACACTGAAGCTTTCTTT
CASRWTGNTEAFF
>TRBV7-2|.|.|TRBJ2-4
TGTGCCTGCAGCTTAGTATCACTCAAAAAGCAGTACTTC
CACSLVSLKKQYF
>TRBV27|.|.|TRBJ1-1
TGTGCCAGCAGTCCCTCAGGTCGGCGGGACACTGAAGCTTTCTTT
CASSPSGRRDTEAFF
>TRBV11-2|.|TRBD2|TRBJ2-5
TGTGCCAGCAGCCCTCCCCTAGCGGGGTTCCAAGAGACCCAGTACTTC
CASSPPLAGFQETQYF
>TRBV6-1|.|.|TRBJ1-2
TGTGCCAGCAGATTGACGGTCTATGGCTACACCTTC
CASRLTVYGYTF